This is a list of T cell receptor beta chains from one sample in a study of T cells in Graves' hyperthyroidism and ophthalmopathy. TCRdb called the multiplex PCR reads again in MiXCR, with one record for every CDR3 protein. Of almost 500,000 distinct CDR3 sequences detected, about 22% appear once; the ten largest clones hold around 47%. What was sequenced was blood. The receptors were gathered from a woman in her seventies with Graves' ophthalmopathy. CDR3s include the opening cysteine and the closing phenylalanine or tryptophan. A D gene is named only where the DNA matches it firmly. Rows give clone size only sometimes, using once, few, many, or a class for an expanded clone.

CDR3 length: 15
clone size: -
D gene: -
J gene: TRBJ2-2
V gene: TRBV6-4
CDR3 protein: CASSPFLGQGGELFF
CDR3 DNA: TGTGCCAGCAGTCCATTCCTCGGACAAGGCGGGGAGCTGTTTTTT

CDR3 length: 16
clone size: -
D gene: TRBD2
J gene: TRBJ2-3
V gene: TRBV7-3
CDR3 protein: CASTDTSGEETDTQYF
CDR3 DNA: TGTGCCAGCACCGACACTAGCGGGGAGGAGACAGATACGCAGTATTTT

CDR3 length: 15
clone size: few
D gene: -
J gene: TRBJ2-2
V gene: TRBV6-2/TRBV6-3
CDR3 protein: CASSLDRIRTGELFF
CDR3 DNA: TGTGCCAGCAGTTTAGACAGGATTAGAACCGGGGAGCTGTTTTTT

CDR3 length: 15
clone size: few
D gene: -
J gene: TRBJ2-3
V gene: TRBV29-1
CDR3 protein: CSGDLEGPSTDTQYF
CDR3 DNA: TGCAGCGGGGACTTGGAGGGTCCTAGCACAGATACGCAGTATTTT

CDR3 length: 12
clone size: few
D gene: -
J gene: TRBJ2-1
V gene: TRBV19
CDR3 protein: CASSTRYNEQFF
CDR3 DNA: TGTGCCAGTAGTACAAGGTACAATGAGCAGTTCTTC

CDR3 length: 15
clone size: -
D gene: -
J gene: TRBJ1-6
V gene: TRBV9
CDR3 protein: CASSPTPGANSPLHF
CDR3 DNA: TGTGCCAGCAGCCCAACTCCGGGAGCAAATTCACCCCTCCACTTT

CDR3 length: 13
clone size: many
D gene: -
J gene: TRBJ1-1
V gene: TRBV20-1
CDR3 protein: CSASEGGNTEAFF
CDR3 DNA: TGCAGTGCTAGCGAGGGGGGGAACACTGAAGCTTTCTTT

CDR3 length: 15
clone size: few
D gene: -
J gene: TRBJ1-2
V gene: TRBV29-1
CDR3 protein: CSVEDLVVGNYGYTF
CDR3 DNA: TGCAGCGTTGAAGATTTAGTCGTCGGCAACTATGGCTACACCTTC

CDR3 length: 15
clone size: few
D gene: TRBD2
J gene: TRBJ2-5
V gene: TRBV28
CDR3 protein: CASSPGTRFQETQYF
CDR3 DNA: TGTGCCAGCAGTCCCGGGACTAGGTTCCAAGAGACCCAGTACTTC

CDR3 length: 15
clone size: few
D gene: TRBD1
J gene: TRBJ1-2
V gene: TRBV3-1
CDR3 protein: CASSQEGGRGFGYTF
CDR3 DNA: TGTGCCAGCAGCCAAGAAGGGGGCAGGGGCTTTGGCTACACCTTC

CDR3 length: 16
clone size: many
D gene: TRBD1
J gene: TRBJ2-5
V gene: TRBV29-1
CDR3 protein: CSVEDQAGQGSATQYF
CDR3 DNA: TGCAGCGTTGAAGATCAGGCGGGACAGGGGAGCGCGACCCAGTACTTC

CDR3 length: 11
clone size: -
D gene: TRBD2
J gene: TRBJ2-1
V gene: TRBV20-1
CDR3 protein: CSASLRGRGFF
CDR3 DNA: TGCAGTGCATCTCTCCGCGGGAGGGGGTTCTTC

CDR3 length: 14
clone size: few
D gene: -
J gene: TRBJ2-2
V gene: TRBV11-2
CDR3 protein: CASSFSSDTGELFF
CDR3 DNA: TGTGCCAGCAGCTTCAGTTCAGACACCGGGGAGCTGTTTTTT

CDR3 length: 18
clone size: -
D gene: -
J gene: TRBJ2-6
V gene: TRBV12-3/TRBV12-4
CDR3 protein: CASSFWGKPSSGANVLTF
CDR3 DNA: TGTGCCAGCAGTTTTTGGGGGAAACCCTCCTCTGGGGCCAACGTCCTGACTTTC

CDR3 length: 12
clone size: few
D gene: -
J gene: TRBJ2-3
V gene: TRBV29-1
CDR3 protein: CSVAFVSDTQYF
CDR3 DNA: TGCAGCGTTGCATTCGTCTCAGATACGCAGTATTTT

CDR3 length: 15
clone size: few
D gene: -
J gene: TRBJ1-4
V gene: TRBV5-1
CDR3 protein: CASSLEWGGDEKLFF
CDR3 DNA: TGCGCCAGCAGCTTGGAGTGGGGAGGTGATGAAAAACTGTTTTTT

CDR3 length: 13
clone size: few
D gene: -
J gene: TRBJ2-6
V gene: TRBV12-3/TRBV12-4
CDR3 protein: CASTVSGANVLTF
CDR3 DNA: TGTGCCAGCACAGTCTCTGGGGCCAACGTCCTGACTTTC

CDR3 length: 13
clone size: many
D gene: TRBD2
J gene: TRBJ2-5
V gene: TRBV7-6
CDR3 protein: CASSRGGQETQYF
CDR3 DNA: TGTGCCAGCAGCCGGGGGGGACAAGAGACCCAGTACTTC

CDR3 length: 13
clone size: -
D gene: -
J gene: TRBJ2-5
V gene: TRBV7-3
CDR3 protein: CASSSVGGETQYF
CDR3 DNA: TGTGCCAGCAGCAGCGTCGGGGGAGAGACCCAGTACTTC

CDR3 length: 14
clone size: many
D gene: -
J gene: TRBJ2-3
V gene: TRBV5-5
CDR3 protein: CASLLLGGRDTQYF
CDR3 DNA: TGTGCCAGCCTACTACTGGGGGGAAGAGATACGCAGTATTTT

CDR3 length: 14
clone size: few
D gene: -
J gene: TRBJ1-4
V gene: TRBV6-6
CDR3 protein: CASSYAGLSEKLFF
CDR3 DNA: TGTGCCAGCAGTTACGCAGGGTTGAGTGAAAAACTGTTTTTT

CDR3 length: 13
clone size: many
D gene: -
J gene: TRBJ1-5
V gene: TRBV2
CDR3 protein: CASSAQRDQPQHF
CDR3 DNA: TGTGCCAGCAGTGCCCAAAGAGATCAGCCCCAGCATTTT

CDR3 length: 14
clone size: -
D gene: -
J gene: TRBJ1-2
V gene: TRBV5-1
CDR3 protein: CASSLGLQAYGYTF
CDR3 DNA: TGCGCCAGCAGTCTTGGTCTACAGGCGTATGGCTACACCTTC

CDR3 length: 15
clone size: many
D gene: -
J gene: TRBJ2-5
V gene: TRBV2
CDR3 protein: CASTKAGVAQETQYF
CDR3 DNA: TGTGCCAGCACCAAGGCCGGAGTTGCCCAAGAGACCCAGTACTTC

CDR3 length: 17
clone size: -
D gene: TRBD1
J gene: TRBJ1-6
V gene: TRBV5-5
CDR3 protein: CASSLVSGTGSNSPLHF
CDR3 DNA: TGTGCCAGCAGCTTGGTTTCCGGGACAGGGTCTAATTCACCCCTCCACTTT

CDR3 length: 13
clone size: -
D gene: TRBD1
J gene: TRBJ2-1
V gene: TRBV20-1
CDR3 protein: CSAPQGAHNEQFF
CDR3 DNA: TGCAGTGCCCCACAGGGGGCCCACAATGAGCAGTTCTTC

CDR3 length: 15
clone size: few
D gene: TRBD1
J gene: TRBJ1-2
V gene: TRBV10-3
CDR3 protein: CAISEGTGVPYGYTF
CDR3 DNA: TGTGCCATCAGTGAGGGGACAGGGGTTCCCTATGGCTACACCTTC

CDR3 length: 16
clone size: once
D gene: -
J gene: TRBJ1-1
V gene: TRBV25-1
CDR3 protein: CASSELTDRSNTEAFF
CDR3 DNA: TGTGCCAGCAGTGAATTAACCGACAGGTCGAACACTGAAGCTTTCTTT

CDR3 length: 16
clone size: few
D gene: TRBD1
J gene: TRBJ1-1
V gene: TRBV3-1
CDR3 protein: CASSQGSGGANTEAFF
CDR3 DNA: TGTGCCAGCAGCCAAGGGTCAGGGGGCGCGAACACTGAAGCTTTCTTT

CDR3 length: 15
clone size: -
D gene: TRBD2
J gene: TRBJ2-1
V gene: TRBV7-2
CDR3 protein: CASSLRTSGYNEQFF
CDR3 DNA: TGTGCCAGCAGCTTAAGGACTAGCGGCTACAATGAGCAGTTCTTC

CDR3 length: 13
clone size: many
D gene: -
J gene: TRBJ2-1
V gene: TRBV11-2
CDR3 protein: CASSSPPGSEQFF
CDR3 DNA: TGTGCCAGCAGCTCCCCACCAGGGAGTGAGCAGTTCTTC

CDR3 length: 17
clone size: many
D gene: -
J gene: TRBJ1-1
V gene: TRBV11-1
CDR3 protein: CASSPRMGGGGLTEAFF
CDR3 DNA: TGTGCCAGCAGCCCTCGGATGGGGGGTGGTGGGCTTACTGAAGCTTTCTTT

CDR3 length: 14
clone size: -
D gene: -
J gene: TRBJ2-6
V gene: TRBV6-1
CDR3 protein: CASTLSRRANVLTF
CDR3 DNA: TGTGCCAGCACCCTCTCCCGGAGGGCCAACGTCCTGACTTTC

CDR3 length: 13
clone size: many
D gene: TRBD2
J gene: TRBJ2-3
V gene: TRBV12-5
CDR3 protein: CASGLAASGAQYF
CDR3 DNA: TGTGCTAGTGGTTTAGCGGCGAGCGGGGCGCAGTATTTT

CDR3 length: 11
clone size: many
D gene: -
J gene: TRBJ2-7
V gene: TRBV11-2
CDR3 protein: CASSLLHEQYF
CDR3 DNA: TGTGCCAGCAGCTTACTTCACGAGCAGTACTTC

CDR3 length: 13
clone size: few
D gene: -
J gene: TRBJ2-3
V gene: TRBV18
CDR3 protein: CASSPQTGNTQYF
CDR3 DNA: TGTGCCAGCTCACCCCAGACAGGCAATACGCAGTATTTT

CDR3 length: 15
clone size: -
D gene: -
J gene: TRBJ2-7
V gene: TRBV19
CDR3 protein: CASSSPWDNSYEQYF
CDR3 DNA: TGTGCCAGTAGTTCGCCCTGGGACAACTCCTACGAGCAGTACTTC

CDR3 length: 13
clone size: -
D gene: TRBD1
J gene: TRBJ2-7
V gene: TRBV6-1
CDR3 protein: CASRGQGRYEQYF
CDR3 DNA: TGTGCCAGCAGGGGACAGGGCCGCTACGAGCAGTACTTC

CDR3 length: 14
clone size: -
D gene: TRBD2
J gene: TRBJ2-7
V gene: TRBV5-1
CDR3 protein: CASSYSGPSYEQYF
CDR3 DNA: TGCGCCAGCAGCTATAGCGGGCCCTCCTACGAGCAGTACTTC

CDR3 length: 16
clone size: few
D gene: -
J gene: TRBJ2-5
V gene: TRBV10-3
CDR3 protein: CATTSGGPGTSETQYF
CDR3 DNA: TGTGCCACCACCTCCGGGGGCCCGGGGACGTCGGAGACCCAGTACTTC

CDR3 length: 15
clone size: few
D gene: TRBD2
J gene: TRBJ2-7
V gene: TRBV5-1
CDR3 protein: CASSLNTGGSDEQYF
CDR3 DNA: TGCGCCAGCAGCCTGAATACGGGGGGGTCCGACGAGCAGTACTTC

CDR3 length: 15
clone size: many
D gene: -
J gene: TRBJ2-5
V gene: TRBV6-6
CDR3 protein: CASSYSRRIQETQYF
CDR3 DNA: TGTGCCAGCAGTTACTCGAGACGGATCCAAGAGACCCAGTACTTC

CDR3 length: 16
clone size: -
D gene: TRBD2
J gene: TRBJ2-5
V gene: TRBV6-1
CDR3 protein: CASSESGLAEQETQYF
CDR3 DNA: TGTGCCAGCAGTGAATCGGGACTAGCGGAACAAGAGACCCAGTACTTC

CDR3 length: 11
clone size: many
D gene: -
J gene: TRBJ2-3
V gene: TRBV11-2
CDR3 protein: CASTQRDTQYF
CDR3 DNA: TGTGCCAGCACCCAGAGAGATACGCAGTATTTT

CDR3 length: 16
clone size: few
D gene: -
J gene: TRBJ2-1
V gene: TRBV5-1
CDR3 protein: CASTPSLRTIINEQFF
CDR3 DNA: TGCGCCAGCACCCCAAGTTTAAGAACCATAATCAATGAGCAGTTCTTC

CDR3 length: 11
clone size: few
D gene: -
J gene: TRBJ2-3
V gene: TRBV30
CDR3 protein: CAHGVGDTQYF
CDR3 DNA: TGTGCCCACGGAGTTGGGGATACGCAGTATTTT

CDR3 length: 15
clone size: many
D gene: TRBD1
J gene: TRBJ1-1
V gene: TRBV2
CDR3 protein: CASTPEGRTQGGAFF
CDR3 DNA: TGTGCCAGCACCCCTGAGGGACGAACACAGGGGGGGGCTTTCTTT

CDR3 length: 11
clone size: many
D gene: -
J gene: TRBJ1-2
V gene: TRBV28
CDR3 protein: CASSTLYGYTF
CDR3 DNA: TGTGCCAGCAGTACCCTCTATGGCTACACCTTC

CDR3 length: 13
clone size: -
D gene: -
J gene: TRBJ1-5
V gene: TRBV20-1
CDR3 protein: CSASPGFDQPQHF
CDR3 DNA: TGCAGTGCTAGTCCAGGGTTTGATCAGCCCCAGCATTTT

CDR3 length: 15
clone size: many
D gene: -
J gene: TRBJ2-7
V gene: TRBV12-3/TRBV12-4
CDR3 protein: CASSLEVQDRYEQYF
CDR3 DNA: TGTGCCAGCAGTTTAGAAGTACAGGACCGCTACGAGCAGTACTTC

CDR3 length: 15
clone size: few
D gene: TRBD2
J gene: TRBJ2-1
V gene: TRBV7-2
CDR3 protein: CASSPLAGENNEQFF
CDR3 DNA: TGTGCCAGCAGCCCCCTGGCGGGGGAGAACAATGAGCAGTTCTTC

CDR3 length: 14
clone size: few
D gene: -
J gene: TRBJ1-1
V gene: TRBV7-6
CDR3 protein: CASSLGSWAAEAFF
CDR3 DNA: TGTGCCAGCAGCTTAGGATCCTGGGCAGCTGAAGCTTTCTTT

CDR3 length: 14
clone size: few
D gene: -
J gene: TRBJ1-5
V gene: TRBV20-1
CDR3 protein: CSASSGASHQPQHF
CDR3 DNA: TGCAGTGCTAGTTCAGGGGCGTCACATCAGCCCCAGCATTTT